This T cell receptor beta chain comes out of a study of T cell responses to AZD1222 COVID-19 vaccine. V dropped 4 bases and J dropped 11 bases, with 11 bases sitting between them. The CDR3 is 11 amino acids. Whether given at about 4 or about 12 weeks, second doses were pooled. The assay was immunoSEQ multiplex PCR, and TCRdb's table has in-frame clones only and misses some. The data contain 140,000 to 150,000 clones, roughly 84% of them singletons. Remarks on this clone: No antigen is known for it.

Study-wide points: Repertoire samples came only from after the peak T cell response.

This chain links TRBV12-3 or TRBV12-4 with TRBJ1-1; a possible D gene is TRBD1 (5 bases). The sample in question was peripheral blood, obtained 28 days after the second AZD1222 dose. The receptor's source is an adult who received the AZD1222 COVID-19 vaccine. This CDR3 reads CASSSGGSAFF. CDR3 nucleotides: TGTGCCAGCAGTTCTGGGGGGTCGGCTTTCTTT.